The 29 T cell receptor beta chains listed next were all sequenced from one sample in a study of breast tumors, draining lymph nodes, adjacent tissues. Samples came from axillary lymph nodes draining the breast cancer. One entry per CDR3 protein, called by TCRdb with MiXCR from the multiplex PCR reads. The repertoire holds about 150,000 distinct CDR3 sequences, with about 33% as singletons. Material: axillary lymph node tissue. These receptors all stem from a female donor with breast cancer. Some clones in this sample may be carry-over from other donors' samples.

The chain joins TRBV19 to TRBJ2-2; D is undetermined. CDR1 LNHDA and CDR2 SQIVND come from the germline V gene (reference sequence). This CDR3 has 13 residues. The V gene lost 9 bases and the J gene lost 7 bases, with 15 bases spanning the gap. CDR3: CASGPLGSGELFF. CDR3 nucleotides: TGTGCCAGCGGTCCCCTCGGAAGCGGGGAGCTGTTTTTT.

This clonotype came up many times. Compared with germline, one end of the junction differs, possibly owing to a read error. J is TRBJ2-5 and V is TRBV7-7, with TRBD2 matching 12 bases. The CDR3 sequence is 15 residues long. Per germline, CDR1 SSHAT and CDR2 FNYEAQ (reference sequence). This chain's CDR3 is CASSSSGGAQETQYF. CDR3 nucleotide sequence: TGTGCTAGCAGCTCTAGCGGGGGGGCCCAAGAGACCCAGTACTTC.

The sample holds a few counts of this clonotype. For the CDR3, the DNA is TGTGCCAGCATTTGGTCAGGAGGATCCACTGAAGCTTTCTTT. It yields the protein CASIWSGGSTEAFF. This chain joins TRBV7-9 and TRBJ1-1; D gene unclear. Trimming took 7 bases from V and 4 from J, leaving 16 bases between them. CDR1 is SEHNR, CDR2 FQNEAQ, per germline (reference sequence). The CDR3 is made up of 14 amino acids.

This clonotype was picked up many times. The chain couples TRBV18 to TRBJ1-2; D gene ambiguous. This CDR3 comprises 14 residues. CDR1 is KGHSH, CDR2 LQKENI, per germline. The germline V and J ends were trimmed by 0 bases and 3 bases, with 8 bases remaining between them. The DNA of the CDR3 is TGTGCCAGCTCACCACCGTCAAGGGACTATGGCTACACCTTC. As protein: CASSPPSRDYGYTF.

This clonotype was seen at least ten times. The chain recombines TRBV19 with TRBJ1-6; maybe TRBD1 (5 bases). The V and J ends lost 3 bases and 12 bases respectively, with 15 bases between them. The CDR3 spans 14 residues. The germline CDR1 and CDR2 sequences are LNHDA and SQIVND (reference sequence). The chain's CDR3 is CASSIDTGEKPLHF. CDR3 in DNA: TGTGCCAGTAGTATTGACACGGGGGAGAAACCCCTCCACTTT.

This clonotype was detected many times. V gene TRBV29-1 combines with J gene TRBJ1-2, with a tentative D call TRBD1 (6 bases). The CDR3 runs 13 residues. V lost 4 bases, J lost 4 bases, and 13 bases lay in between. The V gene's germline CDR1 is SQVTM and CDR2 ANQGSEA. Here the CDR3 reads CSVGQADSYGYTF. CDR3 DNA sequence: TGCAGCGTTGGACAGGCTGACAGCTATGGCTACACCTTC.

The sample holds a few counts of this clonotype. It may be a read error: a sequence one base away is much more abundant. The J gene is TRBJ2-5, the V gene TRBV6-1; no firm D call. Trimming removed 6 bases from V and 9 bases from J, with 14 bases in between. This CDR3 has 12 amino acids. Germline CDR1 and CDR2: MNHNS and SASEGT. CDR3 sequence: CASSHAPVAQYF. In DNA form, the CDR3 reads TGTGCCAGCAGCCATGCCCCGGTGGCCCAGTACTTC.

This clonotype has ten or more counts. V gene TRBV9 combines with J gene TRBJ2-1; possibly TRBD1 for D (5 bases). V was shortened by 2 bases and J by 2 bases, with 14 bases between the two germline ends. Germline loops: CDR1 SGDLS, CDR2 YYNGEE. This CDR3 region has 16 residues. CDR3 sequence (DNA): TGTGCCAGCAGCGTGCAGGGCCGAACGACCTACAATGAGCAGTTCTTC. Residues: CASSVQGRTTYNEQFF.

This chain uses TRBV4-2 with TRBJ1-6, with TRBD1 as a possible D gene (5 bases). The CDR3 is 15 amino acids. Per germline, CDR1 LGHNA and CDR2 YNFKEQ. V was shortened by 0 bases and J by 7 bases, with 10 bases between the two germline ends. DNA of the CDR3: TGTGCCAGCAGCCAAGATTGGCGGGGGAATTCACCCCTCCACTTT. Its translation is CASSQDWRGNSPLHF.

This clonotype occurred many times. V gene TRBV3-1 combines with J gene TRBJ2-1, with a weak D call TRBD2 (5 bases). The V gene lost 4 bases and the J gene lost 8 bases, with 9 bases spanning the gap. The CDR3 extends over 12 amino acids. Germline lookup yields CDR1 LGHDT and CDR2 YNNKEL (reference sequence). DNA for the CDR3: TGTGCCAGCAGCCTTACTAGTTATGAGCAGTTCTTC. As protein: CASSLTSYEQFF.

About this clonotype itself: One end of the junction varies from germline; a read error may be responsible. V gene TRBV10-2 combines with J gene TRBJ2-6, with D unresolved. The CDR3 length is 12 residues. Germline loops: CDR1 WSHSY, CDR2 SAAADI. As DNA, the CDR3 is TGCGCCAGCACGGCGGCATTGAACACTGAAGCTTTC. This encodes CASTAALNTEAF.

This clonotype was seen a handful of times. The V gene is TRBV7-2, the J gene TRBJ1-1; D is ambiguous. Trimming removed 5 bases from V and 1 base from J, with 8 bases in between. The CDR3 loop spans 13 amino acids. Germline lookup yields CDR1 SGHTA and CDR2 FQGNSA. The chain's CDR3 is CASSIPANTEAFF. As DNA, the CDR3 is TGTGCCAGCAGCATCCCAGCGAACACTGAAGCTTTCTTT.

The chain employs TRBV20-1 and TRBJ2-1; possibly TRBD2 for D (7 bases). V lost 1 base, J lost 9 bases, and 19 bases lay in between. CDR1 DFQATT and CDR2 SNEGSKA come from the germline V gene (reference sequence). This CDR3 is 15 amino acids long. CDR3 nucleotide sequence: TGCAGTGCTAGAGGGGCTGGGGGGGGCGCGGGTGAGCAGTTCTTC. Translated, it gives CSARGAGGGAGEQFF.

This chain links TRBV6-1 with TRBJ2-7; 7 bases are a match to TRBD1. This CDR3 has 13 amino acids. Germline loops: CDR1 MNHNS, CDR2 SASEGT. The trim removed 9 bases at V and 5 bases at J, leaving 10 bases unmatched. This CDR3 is CASRGGSPDEQYV. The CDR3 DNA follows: TGTGCCAGTCGAGGGGGCTCTCCGGACGAGCAGTACGTC.

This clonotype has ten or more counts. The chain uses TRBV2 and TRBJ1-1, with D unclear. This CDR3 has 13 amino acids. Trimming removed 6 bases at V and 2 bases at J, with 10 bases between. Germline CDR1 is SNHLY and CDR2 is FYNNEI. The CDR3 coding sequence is TGTGCCAGCAGCGCCACCTTCAACACTGAAGCTTTCTTT. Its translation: CASSATFNTEAFF.

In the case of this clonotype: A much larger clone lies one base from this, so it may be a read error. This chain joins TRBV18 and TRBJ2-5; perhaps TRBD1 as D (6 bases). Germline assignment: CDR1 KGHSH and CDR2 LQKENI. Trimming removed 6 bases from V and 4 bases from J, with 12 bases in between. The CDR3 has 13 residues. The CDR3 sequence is CASSEGQRETQYF. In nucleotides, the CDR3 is TGTGCCAGCTCTGAAGGACAGCGAGAGACCCAGTACTTC.

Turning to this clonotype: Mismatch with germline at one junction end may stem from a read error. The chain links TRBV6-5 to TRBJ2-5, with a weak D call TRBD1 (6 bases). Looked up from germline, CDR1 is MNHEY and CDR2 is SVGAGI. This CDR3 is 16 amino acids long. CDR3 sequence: CASSHSTDSYQETQYF. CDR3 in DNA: TGTGCCAGCAGTCACTCGACGGACAGCTACCAAGAGACCCAGTACTTC.

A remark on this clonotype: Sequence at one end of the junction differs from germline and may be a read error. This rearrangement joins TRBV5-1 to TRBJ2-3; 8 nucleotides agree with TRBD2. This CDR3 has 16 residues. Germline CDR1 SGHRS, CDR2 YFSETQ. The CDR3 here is CASRRVSGSSTDTEYF. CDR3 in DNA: TGCGCCAGCAGAAGGGTCAGCGGGAGTTCCACGGATACGGAGTATTTT.

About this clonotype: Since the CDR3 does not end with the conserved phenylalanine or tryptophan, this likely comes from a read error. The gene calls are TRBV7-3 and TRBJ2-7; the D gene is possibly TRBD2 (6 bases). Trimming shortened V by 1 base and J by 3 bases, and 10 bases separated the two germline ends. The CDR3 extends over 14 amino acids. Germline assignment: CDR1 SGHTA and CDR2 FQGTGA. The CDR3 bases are TGTGCCAGCAGCTTAAAGGGCGGGGACTACGAGCAGTACCAC. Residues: CASSLKGGDYEQYH.

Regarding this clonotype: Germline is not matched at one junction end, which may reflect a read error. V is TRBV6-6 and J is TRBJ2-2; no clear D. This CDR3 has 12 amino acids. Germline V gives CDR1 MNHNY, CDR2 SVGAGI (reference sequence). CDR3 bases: TGTGCCAGCAGTCACTCGACACGCGAGCTGTTTTTT. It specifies CASSHSTRELFF.

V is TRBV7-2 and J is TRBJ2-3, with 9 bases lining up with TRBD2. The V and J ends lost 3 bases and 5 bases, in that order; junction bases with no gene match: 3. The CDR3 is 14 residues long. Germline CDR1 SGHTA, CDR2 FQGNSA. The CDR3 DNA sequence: TGTGCCAGCAGCTTTCAACTAGCGGGAGATACGCAGTATTTT. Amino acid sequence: CASSFQLAGDTQYF.

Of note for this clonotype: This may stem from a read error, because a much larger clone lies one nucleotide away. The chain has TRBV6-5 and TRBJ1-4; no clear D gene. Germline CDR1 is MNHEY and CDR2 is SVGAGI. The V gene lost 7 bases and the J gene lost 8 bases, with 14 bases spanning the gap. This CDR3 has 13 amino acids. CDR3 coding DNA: TGTGCCAGCAAGCCGACCGTTGAGGAAAAACTGTTTTTT. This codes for CASKPTVEEKLFF.

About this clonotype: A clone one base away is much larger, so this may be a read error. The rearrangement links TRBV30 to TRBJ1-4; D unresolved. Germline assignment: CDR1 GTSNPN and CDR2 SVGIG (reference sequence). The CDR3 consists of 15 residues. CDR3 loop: CAWSLPGSDYEELFF. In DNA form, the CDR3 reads TGTGCCTGGAGTCTCCCGGGATCCGACTATGAAGAACTGTTTTTT.

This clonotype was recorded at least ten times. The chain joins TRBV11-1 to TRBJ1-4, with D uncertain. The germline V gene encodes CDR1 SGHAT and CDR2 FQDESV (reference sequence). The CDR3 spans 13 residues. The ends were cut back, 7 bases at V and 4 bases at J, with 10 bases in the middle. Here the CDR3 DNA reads TGTGCCAGCAAGGGCAGAGGTAATGAAAAACTGTTTTTT. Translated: CASKGRGNEKLFF. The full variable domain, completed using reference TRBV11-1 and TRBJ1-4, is EAEVAQSPRYKITEKSQAVAFWCDPISGHATLYWYRQILGQGPELLVQFQDESVVDDSQLPKDRFSAERLKGVDSTLKIQPAELGDSAMYLCASKGRGNEKLFFGSGTQLSVL.

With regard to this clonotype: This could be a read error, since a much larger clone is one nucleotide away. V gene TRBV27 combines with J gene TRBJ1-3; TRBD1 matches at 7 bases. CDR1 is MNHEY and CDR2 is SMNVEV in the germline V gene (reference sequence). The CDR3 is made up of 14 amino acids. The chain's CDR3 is CASSLTGIGYTIYF. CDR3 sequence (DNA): TGTGCCAGCAGTTTGACAGGGATTGGATACACCATATATTTT.

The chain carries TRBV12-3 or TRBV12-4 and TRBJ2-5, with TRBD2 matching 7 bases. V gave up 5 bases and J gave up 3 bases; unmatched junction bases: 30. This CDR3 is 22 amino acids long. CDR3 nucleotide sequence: TGTGCCAGCAGTCCTGTGGGGGGGACGAGGCTCTGTCCTGGATCCGCCGAAGAGACCCAGTACTTC. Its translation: CASSPVGGTRLCPGSAEETQYF.

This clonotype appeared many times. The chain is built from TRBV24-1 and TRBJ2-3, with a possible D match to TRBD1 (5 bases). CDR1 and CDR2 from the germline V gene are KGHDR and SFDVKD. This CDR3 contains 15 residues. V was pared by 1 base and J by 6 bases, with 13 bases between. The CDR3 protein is CATSDFGASGDTQYF. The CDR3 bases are TGTGCCACCAGTGATTTTGGGGCTTCCGGGGATACGCAGTATTTT.

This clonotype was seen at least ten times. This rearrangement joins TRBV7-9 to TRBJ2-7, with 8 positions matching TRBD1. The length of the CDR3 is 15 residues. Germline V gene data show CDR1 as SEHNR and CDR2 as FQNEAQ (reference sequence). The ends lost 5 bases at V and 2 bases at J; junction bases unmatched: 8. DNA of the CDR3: TGTGCCAGCAGCCGCAGGGGGCTCCTCCCCTACGAGCAGTACTTC. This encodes CASSRRGLLPYEQYF. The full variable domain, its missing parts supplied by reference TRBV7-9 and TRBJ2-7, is DTGVSQNPRHKITKRGQNVTFRCDPISEHNRLYWYRQTLGQGPEFLTYFQNEAQLEKSRLLSDRFSAERPKGSFSTLEIQRTEQGDSAMYLCASSRRGLLPYEQYFGPGTRLTVT.

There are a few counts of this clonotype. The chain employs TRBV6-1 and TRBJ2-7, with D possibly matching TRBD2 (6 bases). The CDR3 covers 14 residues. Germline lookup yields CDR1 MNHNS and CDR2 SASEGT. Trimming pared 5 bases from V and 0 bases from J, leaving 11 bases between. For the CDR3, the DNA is TGTGCCAGCAGTCTATCCGGGGGCTCCTACGAGCAGTACTTC. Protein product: CASSLSGGSYEQYF.